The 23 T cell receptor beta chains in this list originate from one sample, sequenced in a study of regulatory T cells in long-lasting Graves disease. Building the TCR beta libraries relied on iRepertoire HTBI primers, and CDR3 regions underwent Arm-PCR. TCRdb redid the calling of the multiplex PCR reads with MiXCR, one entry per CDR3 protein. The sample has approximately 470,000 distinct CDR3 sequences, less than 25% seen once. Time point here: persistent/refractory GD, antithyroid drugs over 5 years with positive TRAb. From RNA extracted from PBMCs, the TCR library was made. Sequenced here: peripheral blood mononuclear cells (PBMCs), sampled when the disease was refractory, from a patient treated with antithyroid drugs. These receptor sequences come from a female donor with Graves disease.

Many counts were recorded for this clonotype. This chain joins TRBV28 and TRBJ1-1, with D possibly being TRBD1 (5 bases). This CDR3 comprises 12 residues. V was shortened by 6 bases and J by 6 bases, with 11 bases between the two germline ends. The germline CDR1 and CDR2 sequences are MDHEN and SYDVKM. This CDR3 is CASSYGTAEAFF. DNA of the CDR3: TGTGCCAGCAGCTACGGGACCGCTGAAGCTTTCTTT. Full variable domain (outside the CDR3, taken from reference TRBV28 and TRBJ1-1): DVKVTQSSRYLVKRTGEKVFLECVQDMDHENMFWYRQDPGLGLRLIYFSYDVKMKEKGDIPEGYSVSREKKERFSLILESASTNQTSMYLCASSYGTAEAFFGQGTRLTVV.

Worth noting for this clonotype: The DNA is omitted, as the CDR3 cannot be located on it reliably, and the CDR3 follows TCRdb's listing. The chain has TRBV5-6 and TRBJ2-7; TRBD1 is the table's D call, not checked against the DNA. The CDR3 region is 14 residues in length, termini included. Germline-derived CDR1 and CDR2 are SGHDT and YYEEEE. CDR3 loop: CASSFGQGAREQYF.

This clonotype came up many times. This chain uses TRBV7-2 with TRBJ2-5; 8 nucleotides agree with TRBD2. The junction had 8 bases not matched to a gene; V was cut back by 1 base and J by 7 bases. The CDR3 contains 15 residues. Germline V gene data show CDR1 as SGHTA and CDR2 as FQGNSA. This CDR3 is CASSLDTREVGTQYF. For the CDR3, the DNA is TGTGCCAGCAGCTTAGATACGCGGGAGGTGGGGACCCAGTACTTC.

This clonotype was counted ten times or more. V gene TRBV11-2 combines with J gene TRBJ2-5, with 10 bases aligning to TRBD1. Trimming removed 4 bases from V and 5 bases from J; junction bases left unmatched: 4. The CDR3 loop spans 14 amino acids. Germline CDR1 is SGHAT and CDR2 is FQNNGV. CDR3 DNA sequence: TGTGCCAGCAGCTCGGGGACAGGGGTGGAGACCCAGTACTTC. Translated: CASSSGTGVETQYF.

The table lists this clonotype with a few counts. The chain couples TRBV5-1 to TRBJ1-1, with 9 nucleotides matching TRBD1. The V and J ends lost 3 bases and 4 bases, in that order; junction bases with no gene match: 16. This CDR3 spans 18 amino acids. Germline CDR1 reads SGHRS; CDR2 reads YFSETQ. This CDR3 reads CASSWGRGQGAPATEAFF. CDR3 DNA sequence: TGCGCCAGCAGCTGGGGTCGGGGACAGGGAGCGCCTGCCACTGAAGCTTTCTTT.

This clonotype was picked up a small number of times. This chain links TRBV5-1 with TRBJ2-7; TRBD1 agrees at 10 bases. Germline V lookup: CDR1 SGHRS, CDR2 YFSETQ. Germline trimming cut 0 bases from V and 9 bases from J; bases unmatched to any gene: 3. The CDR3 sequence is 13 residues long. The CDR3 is CASSLDGTGVQYF. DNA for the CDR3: TGCGCCAGCAGCTTGGATGGGACAGGGGTGCAGTACTTC. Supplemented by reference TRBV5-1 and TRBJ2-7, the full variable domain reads KAGVTQTPRYLIKTRGQQVTLSCSPISGHRSVSWYQQTPGQGLQFLFEYFSETQRNKGNFPGRFSGRQFSNSRSEMNVSTLELGDSALYLCASSLDGTGVQYFGPGTRLTVT.

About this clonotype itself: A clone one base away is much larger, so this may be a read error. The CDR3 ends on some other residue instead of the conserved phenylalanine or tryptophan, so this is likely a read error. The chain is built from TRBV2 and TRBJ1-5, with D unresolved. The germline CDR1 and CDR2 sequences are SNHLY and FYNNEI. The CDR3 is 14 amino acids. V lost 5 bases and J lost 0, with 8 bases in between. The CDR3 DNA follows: TGTGCCAGCAGTACTGGTAGTAGCAATCAGCCCCAGCATTAT. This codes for CASSTGSSNQPQHY.

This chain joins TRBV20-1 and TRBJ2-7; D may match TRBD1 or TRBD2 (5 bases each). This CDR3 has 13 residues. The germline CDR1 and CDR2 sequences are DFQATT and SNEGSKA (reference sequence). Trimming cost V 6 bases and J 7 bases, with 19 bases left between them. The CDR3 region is CSAAGTLSGEQYF. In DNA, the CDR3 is TGCAGTGCCGCCGGGACCTTAAGTGGGGAGCAGTACTTC.

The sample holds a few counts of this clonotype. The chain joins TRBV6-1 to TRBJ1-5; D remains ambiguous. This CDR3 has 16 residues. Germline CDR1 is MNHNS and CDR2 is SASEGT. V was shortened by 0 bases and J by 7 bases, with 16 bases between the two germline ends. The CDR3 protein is CASSEAPGTSAQPQHF. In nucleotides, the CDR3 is TGTGCCAGCAGTGAAGCGCCTGGCACTTCAGCCCAGCCCCAGCATTTT.

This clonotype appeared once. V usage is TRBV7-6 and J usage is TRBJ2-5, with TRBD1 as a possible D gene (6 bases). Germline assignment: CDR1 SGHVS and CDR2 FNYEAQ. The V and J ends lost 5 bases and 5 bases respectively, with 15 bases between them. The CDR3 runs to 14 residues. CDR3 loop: CASSNTQRGETQYF. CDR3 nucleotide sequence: TGTGCCAGCAGCAACACCCAAAGGGGGGAGACCCAGTACTTC.

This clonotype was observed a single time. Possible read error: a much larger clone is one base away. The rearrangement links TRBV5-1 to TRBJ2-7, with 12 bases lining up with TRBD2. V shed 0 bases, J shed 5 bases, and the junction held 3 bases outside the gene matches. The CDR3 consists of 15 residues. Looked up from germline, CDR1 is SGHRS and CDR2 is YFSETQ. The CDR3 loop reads CASSLGRLAGDEQYF. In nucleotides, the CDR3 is TGCGCCAGCAGCTTGGGCAGACTAGCGGGAGACGAGCAGTACTTC.

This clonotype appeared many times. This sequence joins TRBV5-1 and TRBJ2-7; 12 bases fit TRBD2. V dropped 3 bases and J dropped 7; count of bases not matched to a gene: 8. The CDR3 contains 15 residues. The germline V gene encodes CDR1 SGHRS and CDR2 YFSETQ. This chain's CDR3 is CASSSRLAGAVEQYF. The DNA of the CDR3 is TGCGCCAGCAGCTCCAGACTAGCGGGAGCGGTTGAGCAGTACTTC. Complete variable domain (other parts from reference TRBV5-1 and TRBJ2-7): KAGVTQTPRYLIKTRGQQVTLSCSPISGHRSVSWYQQTPGQGLQFLFEYFSETQRNKGNFPGRFSGRQFSNSRSEMNVSTLELGDSALYLCASSSRLAGAVEQYFGPGTRLTVT.

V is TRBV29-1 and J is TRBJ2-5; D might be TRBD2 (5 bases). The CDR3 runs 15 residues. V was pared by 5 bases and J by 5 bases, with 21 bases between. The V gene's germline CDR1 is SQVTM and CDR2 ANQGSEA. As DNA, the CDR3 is TGCAGCGTTACCGGGCTAAGGACTGCTGACGAGACCCAGTACTTC. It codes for CSVTGLRTADETQYF.

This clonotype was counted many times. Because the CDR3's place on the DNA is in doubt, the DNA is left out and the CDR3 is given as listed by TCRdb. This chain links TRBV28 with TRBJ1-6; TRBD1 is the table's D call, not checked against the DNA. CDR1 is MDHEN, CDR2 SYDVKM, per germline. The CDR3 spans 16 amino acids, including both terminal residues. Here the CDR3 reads CASSSFGEGRDSPLHF.

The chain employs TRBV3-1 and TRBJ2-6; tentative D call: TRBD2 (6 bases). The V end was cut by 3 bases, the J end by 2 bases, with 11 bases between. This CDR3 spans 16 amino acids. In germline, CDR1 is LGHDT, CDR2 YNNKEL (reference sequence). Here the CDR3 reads CASSQLGGTGANVLTF. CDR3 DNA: TGTGCCAGCAGCCAGTTGGGAGGTACTGGGGCCAACGTCCTGACTTTC.

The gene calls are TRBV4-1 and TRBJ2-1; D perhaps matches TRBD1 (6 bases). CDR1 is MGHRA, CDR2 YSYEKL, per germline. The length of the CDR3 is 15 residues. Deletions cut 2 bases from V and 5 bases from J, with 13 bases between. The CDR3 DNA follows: TGCGCCAGCAGCCAATCAGGCCCAGGGGACAATGAGCAGTTCTTC. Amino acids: CASSQSGPGDNEQFF.

DNA for the CDR3: TGTGCCAGCGGTTCCACCTACGAGCAGTACTTC. Encoded protein: CASGSTYEQYF. V usage is TRBV12-3 or TRBV12-4 and J usage is TRBJ2-7; D is unresolved. V was clipped by 8 bases and J by 2 bases, with 7 bases between them. The CDR3 has 11 amino acids.

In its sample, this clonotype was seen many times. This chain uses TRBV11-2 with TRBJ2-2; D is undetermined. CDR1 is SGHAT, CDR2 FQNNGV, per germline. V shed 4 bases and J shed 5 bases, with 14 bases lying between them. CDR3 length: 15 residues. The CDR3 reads CASSSSGRTTGELFF. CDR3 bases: TGTGCCAGCAGCTCGTCCGGACGGACGACCGGGGAGCTGTTTTTT.

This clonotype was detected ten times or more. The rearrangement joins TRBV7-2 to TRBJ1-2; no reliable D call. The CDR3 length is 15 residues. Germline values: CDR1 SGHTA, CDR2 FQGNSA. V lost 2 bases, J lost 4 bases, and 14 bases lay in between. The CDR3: CASSLSVVGFYGYTF. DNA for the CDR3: TGTGCCAGCAGCTTATCGGTCGTGGGGTTCTATGGCTACACCTTC.

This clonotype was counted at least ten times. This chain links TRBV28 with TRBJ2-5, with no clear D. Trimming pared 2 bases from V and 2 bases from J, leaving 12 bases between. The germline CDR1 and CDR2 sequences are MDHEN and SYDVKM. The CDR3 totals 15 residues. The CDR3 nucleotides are TGTGCCAGCAGTTTAGGAACGACTGCACAAGAGACCCAGTACTTC. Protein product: CASSLGTTAQETQYF.

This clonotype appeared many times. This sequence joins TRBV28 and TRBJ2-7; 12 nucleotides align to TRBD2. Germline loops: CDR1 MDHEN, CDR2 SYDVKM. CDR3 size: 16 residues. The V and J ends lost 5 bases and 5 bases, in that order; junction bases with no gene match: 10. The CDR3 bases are TGTGCCAGCAGTGTACGGACTAGCGGGATTCTCAACGAGCAGTACTTC. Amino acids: CASSVRTSGILNEQYF.

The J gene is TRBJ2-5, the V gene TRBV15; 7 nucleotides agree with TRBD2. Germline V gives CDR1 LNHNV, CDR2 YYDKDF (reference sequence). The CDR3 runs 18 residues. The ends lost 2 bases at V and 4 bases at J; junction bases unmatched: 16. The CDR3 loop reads CATSRPGFEGGLGETQYF. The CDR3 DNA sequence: TGTGCCACCAGCAGACCTGGCTTTGAGGGAGGGTTGGGAGAGACCCAGTACTTC.

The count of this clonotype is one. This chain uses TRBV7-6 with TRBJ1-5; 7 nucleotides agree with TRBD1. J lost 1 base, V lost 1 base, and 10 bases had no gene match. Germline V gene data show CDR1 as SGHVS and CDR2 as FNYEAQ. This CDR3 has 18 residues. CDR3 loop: CASSLGGTGAGSNQPQHF. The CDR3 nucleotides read TGTGCCAGCAGCTTAGGGGGAACAGGGGCCGGGAGCAATCAGCCCCAGCATTTT. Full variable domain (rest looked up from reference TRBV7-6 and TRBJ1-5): GAGVSQSPRYKVTKRGQDVALRCDPISGHVSLYWYRQALGQGPEFLTYFNYEAQQDKSGLPNDRFSAERPEGSISTLTIQRTEQRDSAMYRCASSLGGTGAGSNQPQHFGDGTRLSIL.